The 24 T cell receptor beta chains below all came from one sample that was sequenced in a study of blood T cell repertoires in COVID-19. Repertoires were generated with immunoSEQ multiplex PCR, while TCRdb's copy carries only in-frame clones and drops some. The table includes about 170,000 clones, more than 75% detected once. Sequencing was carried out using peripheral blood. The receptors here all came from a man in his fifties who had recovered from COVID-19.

CDR3 DNA: TGTGCCAGCAGCTTAGTTTGGGGGACAGGGGGCGTCGCGACTGAAGCTTTCTTT. It specifies CASSLVWGTGGVATEAFF. The rearrangement uses TRBV11-2 and TRBJ1-1; 12 nucleotides align to TRBD1. The V and J ends lost 1 base and 5 bases, in that order; junction bases with no gene match: 11. This CDR3 region has 18 residues. Germline CDR1 reads SGHAT; CDR2 reads FQNNGV.

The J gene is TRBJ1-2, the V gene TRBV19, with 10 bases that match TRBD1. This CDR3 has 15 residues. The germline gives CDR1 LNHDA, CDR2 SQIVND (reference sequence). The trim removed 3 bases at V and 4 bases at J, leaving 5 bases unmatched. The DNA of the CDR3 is TGTGCCAGTAGTATCACAGGACAGGGGGGCTATGGCTACACCTTC. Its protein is CASSITGQGGYGYTF. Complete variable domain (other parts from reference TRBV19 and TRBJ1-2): DGGITQSPKYLFRKEGQNVTLSCEQNLNHDAMYWYRQDPGQGLRLIYYSQIVNDFQKGDIAEGYSVSREKKESFPLTVTSAQKNPTAFYLCASSITGQGGYGYTFGSGTRLTVV.

The DNA of the CDR3 is TGTGCCAGCAGCCGCGGTGAACTAGCGGGGATGGAGACCCAGTACTTC. Its protein product is CASSRGELAGMETQYF. The chain joins TRBV7-2 to TRBJ2-5, with TRBD2 matching 10 bases. CDR3 length: 16 amino acids. The V segment lost 5 bases and the J segment 5 bases; nucleotides outside the gene matches: 11. Germline values: CDR1 SGHTA, CDR2 FQGNSA.

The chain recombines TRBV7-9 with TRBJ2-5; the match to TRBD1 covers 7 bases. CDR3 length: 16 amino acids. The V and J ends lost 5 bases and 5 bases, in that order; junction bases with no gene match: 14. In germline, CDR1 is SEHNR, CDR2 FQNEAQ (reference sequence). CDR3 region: CASSTTSGTVGETQYF. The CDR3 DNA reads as TGTGCCAGCAGCACCACCTCAGGGACAGTTGGGGAGACCCAGTACTTC.

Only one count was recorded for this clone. CDR3 DNA sequence: TGTGCCACCAGCAGAGATATGTCCAGAAACTATGGCTACACCTTC. Protein: CATSRDMSRNYGYTF. The chain has TRBV15 and TRBJ1-2; D not resolved. The CDR3 covers 15 residues. Looked up from germline, CDR1 is LNHNV and CDR2 is YYDKDF (reference sequence). V lost 0 bases and J lost 2, with 10 bases in between.

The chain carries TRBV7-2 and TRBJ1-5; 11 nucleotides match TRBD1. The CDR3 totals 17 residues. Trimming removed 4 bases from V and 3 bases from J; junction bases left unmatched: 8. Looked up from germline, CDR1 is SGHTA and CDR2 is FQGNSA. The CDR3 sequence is CASSSQGTGGTNQPQHF. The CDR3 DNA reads TGTGCCAGCAGCTCACAAGGGACAGGGGGGACCAATCAGCCCCAGCATTTT.

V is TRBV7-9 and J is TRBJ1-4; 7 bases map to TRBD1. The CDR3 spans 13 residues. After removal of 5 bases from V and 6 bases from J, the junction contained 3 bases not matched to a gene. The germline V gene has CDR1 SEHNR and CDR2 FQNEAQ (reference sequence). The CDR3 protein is CASSDREDEKLFF. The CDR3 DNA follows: TGTGCCAGCAGCGACAGGGAGGATGAAAAACTGTTTTTT. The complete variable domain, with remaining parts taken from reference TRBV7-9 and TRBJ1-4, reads DTGVSQNPRHKITKRGQNVTFRCDPISEHNRLYWYRQTLGQGPEFLTYFQNEAQLEKSRLLSDRFSAERPKGSFSTLEIQRTEQGDSAMYLCASSDREDEKLFFGSGTQLSVL.

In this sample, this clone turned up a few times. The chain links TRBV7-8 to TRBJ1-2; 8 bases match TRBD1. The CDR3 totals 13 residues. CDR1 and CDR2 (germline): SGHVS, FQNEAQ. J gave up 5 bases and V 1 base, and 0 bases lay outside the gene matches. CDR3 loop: CASSLGQGYGYTF. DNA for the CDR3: TGTGCCAGCAGCTTAGGACAGGGGTATGGCTACACCTTC.

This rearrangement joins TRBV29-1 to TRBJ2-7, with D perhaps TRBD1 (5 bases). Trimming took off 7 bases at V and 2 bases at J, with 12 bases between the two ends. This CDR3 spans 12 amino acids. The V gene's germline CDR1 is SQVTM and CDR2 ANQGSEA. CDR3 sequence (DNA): TGCAGCGCTGCAGGGTTCACCTACGAGCAGTACTTC. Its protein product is CSAAGFTYEQYF.

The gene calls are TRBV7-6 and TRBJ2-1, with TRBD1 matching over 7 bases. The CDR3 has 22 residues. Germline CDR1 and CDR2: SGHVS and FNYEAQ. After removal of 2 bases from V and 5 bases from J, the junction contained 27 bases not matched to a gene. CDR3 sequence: CASSLTRSIKLSRDRRNNEQFF. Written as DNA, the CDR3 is TGTGCCAGCAGCTTAACTCGCTCCATAAAACTTAGCCGGGACAGACGTAACAATGAGCAGTTCTTC. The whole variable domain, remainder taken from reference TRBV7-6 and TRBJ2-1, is GAGVSQSPRYKVTKRGQDVALRCDPISGHVSLYWYRQALGQGPEFLTYFNYEAQQDKSGLPNDRFSAERPEGSISTLTIQRTEQRDSAMYRCASSLTRSIKLSRDRRNNEQFFGPGTRLTVL.

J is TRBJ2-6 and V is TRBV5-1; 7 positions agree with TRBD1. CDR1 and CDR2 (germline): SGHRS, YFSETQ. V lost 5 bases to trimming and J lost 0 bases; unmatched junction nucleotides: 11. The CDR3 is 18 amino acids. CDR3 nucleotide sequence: TGCGCCAGCAGTCCCGCAGAGGGGGCCCCCTCTGGGGCCAACGTCCTGACTTTC. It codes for CASSPAEGAPSGANVLTF.

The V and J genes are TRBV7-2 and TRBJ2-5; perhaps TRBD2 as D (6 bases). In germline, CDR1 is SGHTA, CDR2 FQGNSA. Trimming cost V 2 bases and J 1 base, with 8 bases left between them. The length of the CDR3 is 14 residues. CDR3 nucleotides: TGTGCCAGCAGCTTAAGCGGGTCCCAAGAGACCCAGTACTTC. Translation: CASSLSGSQETQYF. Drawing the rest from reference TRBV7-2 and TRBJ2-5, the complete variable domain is GAGVSQSPSNKVTEKGKDVELRCDPISGHTALYWYRQSLGQGLEFLIYFQGNSAPDKSGLPSDRFSAERTGGSVSTLTIQRTQQEDSAVYLCASSLSGSQETQYFGPGTRLLVL.

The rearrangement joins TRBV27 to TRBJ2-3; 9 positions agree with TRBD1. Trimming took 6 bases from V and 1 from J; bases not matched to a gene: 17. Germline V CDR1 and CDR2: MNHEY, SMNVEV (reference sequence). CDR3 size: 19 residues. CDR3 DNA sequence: TGTGCCAGCAGCAAAACTGGCAACCCGACAGGGGGTGGCACAGATACGCAGTATTTT. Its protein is CASSKTGNPTGGGTDTQYF.

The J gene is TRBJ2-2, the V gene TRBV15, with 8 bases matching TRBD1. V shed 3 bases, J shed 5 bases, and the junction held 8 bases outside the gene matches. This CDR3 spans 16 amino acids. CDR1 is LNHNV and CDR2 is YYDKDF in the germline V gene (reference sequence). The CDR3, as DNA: TGTGCCACCAGCAGGGTGACAGGGGTCGGGACCGGGGAGCTGTTTTTT. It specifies CATSRVTGVGTGELFF.

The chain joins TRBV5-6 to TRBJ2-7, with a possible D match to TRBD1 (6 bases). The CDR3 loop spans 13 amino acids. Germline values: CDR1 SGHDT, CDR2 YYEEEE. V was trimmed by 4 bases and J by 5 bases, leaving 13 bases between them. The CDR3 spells CASSLEYRDEQYF. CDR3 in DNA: TGTGCCAGCAGCCTGGAGTACAGGGACGAGCAGTACTTC. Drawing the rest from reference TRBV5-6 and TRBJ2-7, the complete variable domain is DAGVTQSPTHLIKTRGQQVTLRCSPKSGHDTVSWYQQALGQGPQFIFQYYEEEERQRGNFPDRFSGHQFPNYSSELNVNALLLGDSALYLCASSLEYRDEQYFGPGTRLTVT.

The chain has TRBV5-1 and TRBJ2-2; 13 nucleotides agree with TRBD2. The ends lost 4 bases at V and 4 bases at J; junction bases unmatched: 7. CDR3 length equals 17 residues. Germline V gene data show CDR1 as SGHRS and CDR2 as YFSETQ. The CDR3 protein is CASSPGLAGVITGELFF. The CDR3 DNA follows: TGCGCCAGCAGCCCCGGACTAGCGGGGGTCATCACCGGGGAGCTGTTTTTT.

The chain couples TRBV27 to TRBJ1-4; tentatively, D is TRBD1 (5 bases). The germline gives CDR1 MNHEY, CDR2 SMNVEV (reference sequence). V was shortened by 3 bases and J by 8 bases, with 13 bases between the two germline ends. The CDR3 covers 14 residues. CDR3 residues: CASSLGGVSEKLFF. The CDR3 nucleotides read TGTGCCAGCAGTTTGGGGGGGGTCAGCGAAAAACTGTTTTTT.

CDR3 coding DNA: TGTGCCATCAGTTGGACAGAGAACACTGAAGCTTTCTTT. It yields the protein CAISWTENTEAFF. The chain carries TRBV10-3 and TRBJ1-1; possible D gene TRBD1, 6 bases. Trimming left V 5 bases short and J 1 base short, with 8 bases between. Germline V gives CDR1 ENHRY, CDR2 SYGVKD. The length of the CDR3 is 13 residues.

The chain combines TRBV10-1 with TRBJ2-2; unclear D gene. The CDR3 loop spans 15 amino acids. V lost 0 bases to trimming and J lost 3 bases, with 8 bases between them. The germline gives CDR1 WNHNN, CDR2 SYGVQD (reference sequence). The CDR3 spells CASSESRQYTGELFF. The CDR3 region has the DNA TGCGCCAGCAGTGAGTCGCGGCAGTACACCGGGGAGCTGTTTTTT.

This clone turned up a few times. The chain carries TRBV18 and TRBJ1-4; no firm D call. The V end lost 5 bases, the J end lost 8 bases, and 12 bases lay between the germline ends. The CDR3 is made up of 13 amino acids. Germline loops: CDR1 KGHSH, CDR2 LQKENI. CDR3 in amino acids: CASSSGAGEKLFF. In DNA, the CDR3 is TGTGCCAGCTCATCCGGAGCGGGCGAAAAACTGTTTTTT.

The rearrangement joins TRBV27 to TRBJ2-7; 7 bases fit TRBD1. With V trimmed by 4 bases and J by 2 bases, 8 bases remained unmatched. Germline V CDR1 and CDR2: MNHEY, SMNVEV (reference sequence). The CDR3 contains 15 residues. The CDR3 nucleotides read TGTGCCAGCAGTTATAACCGGGACAGCGCCTACGAGCAGTACTTC. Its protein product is CASSYNRDSAYEQYF.

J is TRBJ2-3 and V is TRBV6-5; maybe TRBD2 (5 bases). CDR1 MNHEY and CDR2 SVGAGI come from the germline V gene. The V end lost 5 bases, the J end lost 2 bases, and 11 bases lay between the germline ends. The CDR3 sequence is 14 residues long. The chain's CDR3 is CASSSRTATDTQYF. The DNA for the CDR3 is TGTGCCAGCAGTAGTAGGACTGCCACAGATACGCAGTATTTT.

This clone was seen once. The CDR3 coding sequence is TGTGCCAGTTCTCCTAGCGGGGGGGCCTCCTACGAGCAGTACTTC. Amino acids: CASSPSGGASYEQYF. This chain connects TRBV19 to TRBJ2-7; 12 nucleotides line up with TRBD2. Germline V gene data show CDR1 as LNHDA and CDR2 as SQIVND (reference sequence). The CDR3 is 15 amino acids. After removal of 8 bases from V and 0 bases from J, the junction contained 5 bases not matched to a gene.

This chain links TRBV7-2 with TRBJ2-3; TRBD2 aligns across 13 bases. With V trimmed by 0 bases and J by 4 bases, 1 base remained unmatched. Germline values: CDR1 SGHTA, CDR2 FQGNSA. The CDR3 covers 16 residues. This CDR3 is CASSLAGLAGADTQYF. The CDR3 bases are TGTGCCAGCAGCTTAGCCGGACTAGCGGGAGCAGATACGCAGTATTTT.